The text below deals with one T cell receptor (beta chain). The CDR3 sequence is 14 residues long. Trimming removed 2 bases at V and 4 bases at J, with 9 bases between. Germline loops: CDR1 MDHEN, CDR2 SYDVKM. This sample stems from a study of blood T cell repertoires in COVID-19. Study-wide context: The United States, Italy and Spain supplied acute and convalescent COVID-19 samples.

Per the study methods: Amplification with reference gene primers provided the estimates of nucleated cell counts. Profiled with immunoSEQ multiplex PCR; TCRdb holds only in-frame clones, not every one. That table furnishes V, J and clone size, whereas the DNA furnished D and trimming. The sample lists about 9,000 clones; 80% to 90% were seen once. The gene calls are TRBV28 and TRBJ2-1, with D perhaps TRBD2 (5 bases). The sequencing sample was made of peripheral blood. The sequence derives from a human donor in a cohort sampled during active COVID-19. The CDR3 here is CASSLSGAYNEQFF. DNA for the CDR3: TGTGCCAGCAGTTTAAGCGGAGCATACAATGAGCAGTTCTTC. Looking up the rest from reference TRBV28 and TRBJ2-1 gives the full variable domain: DVKVTQSSRYLVKRTGEKVFLECVQDMDHENMFWYRQDPGLGLRLIYFSYDVKMKEKGDIPEGYSVSREKKERFSLILESASTNQTSMYLCASSLSGAYNEQFFGPGTRLTVL.